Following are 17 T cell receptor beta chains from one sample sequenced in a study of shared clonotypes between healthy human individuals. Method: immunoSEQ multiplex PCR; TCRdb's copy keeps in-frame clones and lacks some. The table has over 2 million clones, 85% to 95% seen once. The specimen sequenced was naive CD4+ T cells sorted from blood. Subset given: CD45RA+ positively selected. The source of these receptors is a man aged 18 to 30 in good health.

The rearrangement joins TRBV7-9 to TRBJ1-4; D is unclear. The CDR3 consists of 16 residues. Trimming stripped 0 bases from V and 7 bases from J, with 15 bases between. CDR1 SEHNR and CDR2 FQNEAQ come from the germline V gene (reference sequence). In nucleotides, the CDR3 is TGTGCCAGCAGCTTAGCTCGATCATCCGTGGCTGAAAAACTGTTTTTT. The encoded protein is CASSLARSSVAEKLFF.

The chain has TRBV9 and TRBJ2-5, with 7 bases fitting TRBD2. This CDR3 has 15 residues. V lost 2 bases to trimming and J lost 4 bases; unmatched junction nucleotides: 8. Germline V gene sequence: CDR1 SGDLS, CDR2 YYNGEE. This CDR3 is CASSVTASGTETQYF. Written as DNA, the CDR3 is TGTGCCAGCAGCGTCACGGCTAGCGGAACAGAGACCCAGTACTTC.

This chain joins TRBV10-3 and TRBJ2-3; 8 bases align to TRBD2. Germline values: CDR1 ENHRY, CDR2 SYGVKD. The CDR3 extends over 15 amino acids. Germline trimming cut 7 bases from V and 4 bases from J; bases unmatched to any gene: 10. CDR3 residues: CAIKMIAGSPDTQYF. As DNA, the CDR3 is TGTGCCATCAAAATGATAGCGGGAAGCCCAGATACGCAGTATTTT.

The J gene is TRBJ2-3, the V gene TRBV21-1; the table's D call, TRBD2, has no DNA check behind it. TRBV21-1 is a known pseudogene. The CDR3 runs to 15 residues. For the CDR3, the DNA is TGTGCCAGCAGGGGACTAGCGGGATTCACAGATACGCAGTATTTT. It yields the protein CASRGLAGFTDTQYF.

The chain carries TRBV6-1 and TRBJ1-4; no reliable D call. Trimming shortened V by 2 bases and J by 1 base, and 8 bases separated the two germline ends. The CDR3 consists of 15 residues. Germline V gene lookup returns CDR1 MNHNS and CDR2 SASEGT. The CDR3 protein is CASSEQLGTNEKLFF. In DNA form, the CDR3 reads TGTGCCAGCAGTGAACAGTTGGGAACTAATGAAAAACTGTTTTTT.

This chain's CDR3 is CAWSVPGNPSYEQYF. Written as DNA, the CDR3 is TGTGCCTGGAGTGTACCGGGGAACCCGTCCTACGAGCAGTACTTC. This sequence joins TRBV30 and TRBJ2-7; the D gene is possibly TRBD2 (5 bases). Germline V gene sequence: CDR1 GTSNPN, CDR2 SVGIG (reference sequence). Trimming removed 0 bases from V and 1 base from J, with 13 bases in between. This CDR3 has 15 amino acids.

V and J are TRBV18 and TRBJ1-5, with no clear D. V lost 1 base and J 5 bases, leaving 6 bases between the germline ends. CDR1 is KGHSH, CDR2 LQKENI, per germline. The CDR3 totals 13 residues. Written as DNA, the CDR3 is TGTGCCAGCTCACCACGGTCTGATCAGCCCCAGCATTTT. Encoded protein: CASSPRSDQPQHF.

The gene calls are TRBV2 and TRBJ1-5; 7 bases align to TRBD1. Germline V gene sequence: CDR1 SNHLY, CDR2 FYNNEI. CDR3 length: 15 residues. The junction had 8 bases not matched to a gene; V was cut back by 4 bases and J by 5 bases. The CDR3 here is CASSGQGPLHQPQHF. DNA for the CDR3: TGTGCCAGCAGTGGACAGGGCCCCCTCCATCAGCCCCAGCATTTT.

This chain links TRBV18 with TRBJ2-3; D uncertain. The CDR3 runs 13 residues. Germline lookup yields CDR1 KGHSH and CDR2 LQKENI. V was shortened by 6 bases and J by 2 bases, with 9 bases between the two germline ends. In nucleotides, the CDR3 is TGTGCCAGCTCTCCGATGAACACAGATACGCAGTATTTT. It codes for CASSPMNTDTQYF.

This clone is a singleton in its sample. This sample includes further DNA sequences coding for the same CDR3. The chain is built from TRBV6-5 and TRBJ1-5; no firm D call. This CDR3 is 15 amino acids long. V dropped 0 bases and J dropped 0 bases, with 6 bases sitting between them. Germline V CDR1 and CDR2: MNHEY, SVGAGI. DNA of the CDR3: TGTGCCAGCAGTTACTCTGGCGATAGCAATCAGCCCCAGCATTTT. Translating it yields CASSYSGDSNQPQHF.

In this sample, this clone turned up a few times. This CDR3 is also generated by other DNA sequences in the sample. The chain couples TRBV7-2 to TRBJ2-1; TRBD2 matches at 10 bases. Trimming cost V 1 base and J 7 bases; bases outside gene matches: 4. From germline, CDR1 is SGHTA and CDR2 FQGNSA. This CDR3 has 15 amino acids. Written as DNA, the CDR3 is TGTGCCAGCAGCTTAGTAGCGGGAGGTAGTAATGAGCAGTTCTTC. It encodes CASSLVAGGSNEQFF.

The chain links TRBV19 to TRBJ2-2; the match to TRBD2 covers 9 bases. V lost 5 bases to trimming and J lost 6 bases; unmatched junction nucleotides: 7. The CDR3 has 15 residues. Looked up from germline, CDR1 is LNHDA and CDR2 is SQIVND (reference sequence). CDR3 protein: CASSSRGRAPGELFF. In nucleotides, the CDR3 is TGTGCCAGTAGTTCTCGCGGGAGGGCCCCCGGGGAGCTGTTTTTT.

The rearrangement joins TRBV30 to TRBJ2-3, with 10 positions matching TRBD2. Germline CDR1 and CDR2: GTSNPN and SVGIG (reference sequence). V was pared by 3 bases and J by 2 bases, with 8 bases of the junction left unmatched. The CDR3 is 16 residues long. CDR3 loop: CAWSAGLAENTDTQYF. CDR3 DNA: TGTGCCTGGAGCGCAGGACTAGCGGAGAACACAGATACGCAGTATTTT.

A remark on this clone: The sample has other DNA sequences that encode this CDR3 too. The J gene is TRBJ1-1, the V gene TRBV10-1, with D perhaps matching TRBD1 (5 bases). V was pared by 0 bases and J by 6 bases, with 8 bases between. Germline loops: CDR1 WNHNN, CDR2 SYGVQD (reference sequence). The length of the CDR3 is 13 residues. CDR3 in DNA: TGCGCCAGCAGTGAGTCGAGCAGGGCTGAAGCTTTCTTT. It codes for CASSESSRAEAFF.

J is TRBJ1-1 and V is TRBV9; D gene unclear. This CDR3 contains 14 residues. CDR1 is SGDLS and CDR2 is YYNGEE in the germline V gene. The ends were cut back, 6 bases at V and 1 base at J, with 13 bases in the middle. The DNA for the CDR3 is TGTGCCAGCACCGCCCCCCCGGCGAACACTGAAGCTTTCTTT. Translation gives CASTAPPANTEAFF.

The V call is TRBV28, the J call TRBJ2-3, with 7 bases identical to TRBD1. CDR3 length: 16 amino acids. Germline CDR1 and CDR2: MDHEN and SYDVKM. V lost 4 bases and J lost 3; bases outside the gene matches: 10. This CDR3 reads CASSSKRQGVTDTQYF. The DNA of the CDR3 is TGTGCCAGCAGTTCTAAGCGACAGGGTGTTACAGATACGCAGTATTTT. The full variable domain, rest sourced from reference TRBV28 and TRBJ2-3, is DVKVTQSSRYLVKRTGEKVFLECVQDMDHENMFWYRQDPGLGLRLIYFSYDVKMKEKGDIPEGYSVSREKKERFSLILESASTNQTSMYLCASSSKRQGVTDTQYFGPGTRLTVL.

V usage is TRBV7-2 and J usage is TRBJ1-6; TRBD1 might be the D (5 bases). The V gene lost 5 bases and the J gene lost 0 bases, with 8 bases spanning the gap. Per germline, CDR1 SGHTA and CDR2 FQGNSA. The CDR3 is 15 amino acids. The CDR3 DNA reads TGTGCCAGCAGCGAGCAGGGCTCCTATAATTCACCCCTCCACTTT. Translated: CASSEQGSYNSPLHF. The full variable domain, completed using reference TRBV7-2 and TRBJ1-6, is GAGVSQSPSNKVTEKGKDVELRCDPISGHTALYWYRQSLGQGLEFLIYFQGNSAPDKSGLPSDRFSAERTGGSVSTLTIQRTQQEDSAVYLCASSEQGSYNSPLHFGNGTRLTVT.